Listed here are 23 T cell receptor beta chains from one sample, sequenced in a study of blood T cell repertoires in COVID-19 (dated by TCRdb to about 2020). Libraries were made using the immunoSEQ multiplex PCR assay. What TCRdb holds here is the immuneACCESS table cut down to in-frame rearrangements. Part of the clones is not present; checked against another copy, under half of the missing clones reflect an unresolved V gene, and the others are unexplained. This sample has some 120,000 clones in its table, and around 79% of those were observed once. Clones ranked in the top ten supply over 15% of the sample. Source material: peripheral blood. These receptors were collected from a man older than 75 with acute or convalescent COVID-19.

This CDR3 reads CASSQGLLTDTQYF. In nucleotides, the CDR3 is TGTGCCAGCAGTCAGGGGTTGCTGACAGATACGCAGTATTTT. The chain recombines TRBV3-1 (or the pseudogene TRBV3-2) with TRBJ2-3; D is possibly TRBD1 (6 bases). Germline V gene sequence: CDR1 LGHDT, CDR2 YNNKEL (reference sequence). With 6 bases removed from V and 3 bases from J, the gap between germline ends came to 13 bases. CDR3 length equals 14 residues.

The gene calls are TRBV7-8 and TRBJ2-1; weak D call: TRBD2 (5 bases). The CDR3 sequence is 15 residues long. CDR1 and CDR2 (germline): SGHVS, FQNEAQ. Trimming took off 2 bases at V and 3 bases at J, with 11 bases between the two ends. Written as DNA, the CDR3 is TGTGCCAGCAGCTTAAGTGAGGGCCGCTACAATGAGCAGTTCTTC. The encoded protein is CASSLSEGRYNEQFF.

The gene calls are TRBV11-2 and TRBJ1-5; D gene ambiguous. Per the germline V gene, CDR1 is SGHAT and CDR2 is FQNNGV. V shed 0 bases and J shed 4 bases, with 10 bases lying between them. CDR3 length equals 15 residues. In nucleotides, the CDR3 is TGTGCCAGCAGCTTAGACTCCGGACTAAATCAGCCCCAGCATTTT. Residues: CASSLDSGLNQPQHF.

The chain carries TRBV7-9 and TRBJ2-7; D perhaps matches TRBD2 (5 bases). The CDR3 runs to 14 residues. CDR1 and CDR2 from the germline V gene are SEHNR and FQNEAQ (reference sequence). Trimming shortened V by 3 bases and J by 3 bases, and 12 bases separated the two germline ends. The CDR3: CASSLGKGGYEQYF. CDR3 in DNA: TGTGCCAGCAGCTTGGGAAAAGGAGGCTACGAGCAGTACTTC. Looking up the rest from reference TRBV7-9 and TRBJ2-7 gives the full variable domain: DTGVSQNPRHKITKRGQNVTFRCDPISEHNRLYWYRQTLGQGPEFLTYFQNEAQLEKSRLLSDRFSAERPKGSFSTLEIQRTEQGDSAMYLCASSLGKGGYEQYFGPGTRLTVT.

This clone came up a few times. V is TRBV2 and J is TRBJ2-7, with 7 bases fitting TRBD1. In germline, CDR1 is SNHLY, CDR2 FYNNEI. The CDR3 has 18 amino acids. V lost 3 bases to trimming and J lost 4 bases; unmatched junction nucleotides: 18. CDR3 region: CASSDSDPGTERRYEQYF. For the CDR3, the DNA is TGTGCCAGCAGTGATTCAGACCCCGGGACAGAAAGACGATACGAGCAGTACTTC.

This clone turned up a few times. This sequence joins TRBV7-2 and TRBJ1-3; D might be TRBD1 (6 bases). The CDR3 covers 13 residues. Germline lookup yields CDR1 SGHTA and CDR2 FQGNSA. With 6 bases removed from V and 6 bases from J, the gap between germline ends came to 12 bases. CDR3 in DNA: TGTGCCAGCAGATTTACGGGACAAAACACCATATATTTT. Protein sequence: CASRFTGQNTIYF.

The J gene is TRBJ2-1, the V gene TRBV7-2, with TRBD1 identical over 7 bases. The V gene's germline CDR1 is SGHTA and CDR2 FQGNSA. The CDR3 length is 14 residues. J gave up 7 bases and V 5 bases, and 8 bases lay outside the gene matches. This chain's CDR3 is CASSPGQQRNEQFF. CDR3 bases: TGTGCCAGCAGCCCGGGACAGCAAAGGAATGAGCAGTTCTTC.

This clone showed up many times. V gene TRBV7-6 combines with J gene TRBJ1-2; 9 bases are shared with TRBD1. With 4 bases clipped from V and 8 bases from J, the junction kept 11 bases outside the gene matches. The CDR3 sequence is 15 residues long. The V gene's germline CDR1 is SGHVS and CDR2 FNYEAQ. The CDR3 DNA reads as TGTGCCAGCAGCTCCACGCCGGGACAGGGAGGGGGCTACACCTTC. This sequence encodes CASSSTPGQGGGYTF.

The rearrangement links TRBV28 to TRBJ2-4, with unresolved D. This CDR3 has 15 residues. Germline values: CDR1 MDHEN, CDR2 SYDVKM. Trimming took off 3 bases at V and 2 bases at J, with 11 bases between the two ends. The DNA of the CDR3 is TGTGCCAGCAGTTTTGCGTTGACAACCAAAAACATTCAGTACTTC. It encodes CASSFALTTKNIQYF.

The V call is TRBV6-5, the J call TRBJ1-2, with D tentatively TRBD1 (5 bases). This CDR3 is 13 amino acids long. The germline gives CDR1 MNHEY, CDR2 SVGAGI. V lost 6 bases and J lost 2, with 10 bases in between. CDR3 DNA: TGTGCCAGCAGCCCCCAGGGAAACTATGGCTACACCTTC. Encoded protein: CASSPQGNYGYTF.

This rearrangement joins TRBV19 to TRBJ1-5; tentatively, D is TRBD1 (5 bases). The germline CDR1 and CDR2 sequences are LNHDA and SQIVND (reference sequence). V lost 3 bases and J lost 4, with 10 bases in between. This CDR3 contains 14 residues. The CDR3 reads CASSIRVGNQPQHF. For the CDR3, the DNA is TGTGCCAGTAGTATCAGGGTAGGGAATCAGCCCCAGCATTTT.

The rearrangement joins TRBV7-9 to TRBJ2-1, with 8 bases aligning to TRBD2. Germline V gene lookup returns CDR1 SEHNR and CDR2 FQNEAQ (reference sequence). Unmatched junction bases numbered 18, after V lost 8 bases and J lost 9 bases. CDR3 length: 16 residues. Here the CDR3 DNA reads TGTGCCAGCGGATCCCCCGGGACTAGGGCGGCCAGTGAGCAGTTCTTC. Amino acid sequence: CASGSPGTRAASEQFF.

V is TRBV10-1 and J is TRBJ2-7; 7 nucleotides agree with TRBD1. The CDR3 has 12 residues. CDR1 is WNHNN, CDR2 SYGVQD, per germline (reference sequence). Unmatched junction bases numbered 6, after V lost 10 bases and J lost 3 bases. The DNA of the CDR3 is TGCGCCACCCGGGCAGGGGGCTACGAGCAGTACTTC. The encoded protein is CATRAGGYEQYF.

V usage is TRBV6-2 or TRBV6-3 and J usage is TRBJ2-3; D unresolved. The V gene lost 2 bases and the J gene lost 11 bases, with 8 bases spanning the gap. Germline-derived CDR1 and CDR2 are MNHEY and SVGEGT. The CDR3 length is 11 residues. CDR3 DNA sequence: TGTGCCAGCAGTTACCTTGGCTGGCAGTATTTT. It encodes CASSYLGWQYF.

This clone has only a few counts. This sequence joins TRBV6-2 or TRBV6-3 and TRBJ1-4; D is unresolved. Trimming cost V 0 bases and J 8 bases, with 7 bases left between them. The CDR3 totals 13 residues. In germline, CDR1 is MNHEY, CDR2 SVGEGT. This CDR3 is CASSYSAREKLFF. The DNA for the CDR3 is TGTGCCAGCAGTTACTCGGCTCGAGAAAAACTGTTTTTT.

The chain links TRBV2 to TRBJ1-6; D ambiguous. Trimming took off 4 bases at V and 4 bases at J, with 14 bases between the two ends. This CDR3 spans 16 amino acids. Germline V CDR1 and CDR2: SNHLY, FYNNEI. CDR3: CASSAYSGFYNSPLHF. The CDR3 coding sequence is TGTGCCAGCAGTGCCTACTCCGGGTTTTATAATTCACCCCTCCACTTT. Using reference TRBV2 and TRBJ1-6 for the parts outside the CDR3, the full variable domain is EPEVTQTPSHQVTQMGQEVILRCVPISNHLYFYWYRQILGQKVEFLVSFYNNEISEKSEIFDDQFSVERPDGSNFTLKIRSTKLEDSAMYFCASSAYSGFYNSPLHFGNGTRLTVT.

J is TRBJ2-2 and V is TRBV28; 8 bases map to TRBD1. Germline V gives CDR1 MDHEN, CDR2 SYDVKM. This CDR3 comprises 18 residues. The V and J ends lost 5 bases and 0 bases, in that order; junction bases with no gene match: 11. The CDR3 DNA follows: TGTGCCAGCAGTCACTACCCTTGGGACAGGTCGAACACCGGGGAGCTGTTTTTT. Its protein product is CASSHYPWDRSNTGELFF.

This sequence joins TRBV19 and TRBJ1-2; 7 nucleotides align to TRBD1. Germline V CDR1 and CDR2: LNHDA, SQIVND (reference sequence). V shed 5 bases and J 8 bases; nucleotides not matched to a gene: 8. The CDR3 extends over 13 amino acids. The CDR3 is CASSHRQGGGYTF. The CDR3 DNA reads as TGTGCCAGTAGTCATAGACAGGGAGGCGGCTACACCTTC.

V gene TRBV6-6 combines with J gene TRBJ1-1; D ambiguous. V lost 7 bases and J 3 bases, leaving 9 bases between the germline ends. This CDR3 contains 12 residues. Germline V lookup: CDR1 MNHNY, CDR2 SVGAGI (reference sequence). The CDR3 nucleotides read TGTGCCAGCAATTCTCGGTACACTGAAGCTTTCTTT. It translates to CASNSRYTEAFF.

The chain combines TRBV4-1 with TRBJ1-4, with D unclear. CDR1 MGHRA and CDR2 YSYEKL come from the germline V gene. Trimming left V 1 base short and J 0 bases short, with 9 bases between. CDR3 length equals 16 residues. The CDR3, as DNA: TGCGCCAGCAGCCAAGCGGGTACGGCAACTAATGAAAAACTGTTTTTT. Translation: CASSQAGTATNEKLFF.

Here the CDR3 DNA reads TGTGCCAGCAGTCCACGCACCGGGACAGGGGGAGGCGAGCAGTACTTC. Translated, it gives CASSPRTGTGGGEQYF. The chain uses TRBV7-8 and TRBJ2-7; 11 bases fit TRBD1. Germline values: CDR1 SGHVS, CDR2 FQNEAQ. V lost 6 bases to trimming and J lost 6 bases; unmatched junction nucleotides: 13. CDR3 size: 16 residues. Using reference TRBV7-8 and TRBJ2-7 for the parts outside the CDR3, the full variable domain is GAGVSQSPRYKVAKRGQDVALRCDPISGHVSLFWYQQALGQGPEFLTYFQNEAQLDKSGLPSDRFFAERPEGSVSTLKIQRTQQEDSAVYLCASSPRTGTGGGEQYFGPGTRLTVT.

The chain employs TRBV2 and TRBJ2-7; the match to TRBD1 covers 7 bases. The CDR3 runs 16 residues. Germline V gene data show CDR1 as SNHLY and CDR2 as FYNNEI. V was pared by 2 bases and J by 7 bases, with 14 bases of the junction left unmatched. The CDR3, as DNA: TGTGCCAGCAGTGAATGGGGACAGACTACGAGGGGGGAGCAGTACTTC. Translated, it gives CASSEWGQTTRGEQYF. Using reference TRBV2 and TRBJ2-7 for the parts outside the CDR3, the full variable domain is EPEVTQTPSHQVTQMGQEVILRCVPISNHLYFYWYRQILGQKVEFLVSFYNNEISEKSEIFDDQFSVERPDGSNFTLKIRSTKLEDSAMYFCASSEWGQTTRGEQYFGPGTRLTVT.

The chain links TRBV9 to TRBJ2-1, with D perhaps TRBD1 (6 bases). CDR3 length: 14 amino acids. The V gene lost 7 bases and the J gene lost 1 base, with 12 bases spanning the gap. CDR1 and CDR2 (germline): SGDLS, YYNGEE. The CDR3 sequence: CASGGGGSYNEQFF. CDR3 nucleotide sequence: TGTGCCAGCGGGGGCGGTGGTTCCTACAATGAGCAGTTCTTC.